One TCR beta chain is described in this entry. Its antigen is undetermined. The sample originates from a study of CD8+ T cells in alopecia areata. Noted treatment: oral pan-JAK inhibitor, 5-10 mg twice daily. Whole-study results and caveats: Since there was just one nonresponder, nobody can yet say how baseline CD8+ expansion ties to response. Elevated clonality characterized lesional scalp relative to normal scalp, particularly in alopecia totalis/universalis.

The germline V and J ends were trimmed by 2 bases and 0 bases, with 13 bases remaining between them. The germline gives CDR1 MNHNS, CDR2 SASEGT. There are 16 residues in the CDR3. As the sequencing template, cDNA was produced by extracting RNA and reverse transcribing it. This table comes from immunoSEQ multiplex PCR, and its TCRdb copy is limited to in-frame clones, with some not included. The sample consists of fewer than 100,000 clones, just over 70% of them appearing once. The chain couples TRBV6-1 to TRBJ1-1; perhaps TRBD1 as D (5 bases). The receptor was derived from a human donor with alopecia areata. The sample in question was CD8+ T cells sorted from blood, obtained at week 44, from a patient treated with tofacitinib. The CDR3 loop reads CASSEWGHSLNTEAFF. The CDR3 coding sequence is TGTGCCAGCAGTGAATGGGGCCATAGCCTGAACACTGAAGCTTTCTTT.